These 19 T cell receptor beta chains were sequenced from one sample in a study of response to subunit inactivated influenza vaccine. TCRdb called the RT-PCR reads again in MiXCR, with one record for every CDR3 protein. Among about 480,000 distinct CDR3 sequences listed, around 25% were seen once. Here the sequenced sample was CD4+ T cells sorted from PBMCs, taken 4 to 6 days after vaccination. The source is a man aged 50 or older who received an inactivated influenza vaccine.

A few counts support this clonotype. The V gene is TRBV20-1, the J gene TRBJ2-5; D is possibly TRBD1 or TRBD2 (7 bases each). With 6 bases removed from V and 5 bases from J, the gap between germline ends came to 16 bases. The CDR3 totals 13 residues. Germline CDR1 reads DFQATT; CDR2 reads SNEGSKA (reference sequence). The chain's CDR3 is CSARTGEGETQYF. CDR3 nucleotide sequence: TGCAGTGCAAGAACAGGGGAGGGGGAGACCCAGTACTTC.

The chain combines TRBV5-6 with TRBJ1-5; no reliable D call. The CDR3 is 15 residues long. Germline lookup yields CDR1 SGHDT and CDR2 YYEEEE. Trimming took 5 bases from V and 6 from J, leaving 18 bases between them. The CDR3 sequence is CASSSEAGGFQPQHF. Here the CDR3 DNA reads TGTGCCAGCAGTTCAGAAGCAGGTGGATTTCAGCCCCAGCATTTT.

This clonotype has only a few counts. The chain is built from TRBV5-6 and TRBJ2-5, with D possibly TRBD1 on 5 matching bases. CDR1 and CDR2 from the germline V gene are SGHDT and YYEEEE. V gave up 0 bases and J gave up 4 bases, with 16 bases separating them. The CDR3 loop spans 16 amino acids. In DNA, the CDR3 is TGTGCCAGCAGCTTGGCCGGCAGGGAATATAGAGAGACCCAGTACTTC. Protein sequence: CASSLAGREYRETQYF.

DNA for the CDR3: TGTGCCAGCAGTTGGGCGGGGGGGGACAATGAGCAGTTCTTC. Translated: CASSWAGGDNEQFF. The rearrangement uses TRBV12-3 or TRBV12-4 and TRBJ2-1, with TRBD2 matching over 9 bases. The CDR3 consists of 14 residues. V dropped 4 bases and J dropped 5; count of bases not matched to a gene: 3.

The V gene is TRBV11-2, the J gene TRBJ2-1; 12 bases are shared with TRBD2. This CDR3 has 20 residues. From germline, CDR1 is SGHAT and CDR2 FQNNGV. Losses at the gene ends were 5 bases for V and 0 bases for J; bases not matched to a gene: 14. CDR3 region: CASSPRGRSSGRGSYNEQFF. In nucleotides, the CDR3 is TGTGCCAGCAGCCCAAGGGGGCGATCTAGCGGGAGGGGCTCCTACAATGAGCAGTTCTTC.

A note on this clonotype: The germline gene is not matched at one end of the junction; a read error may be the cause. The V and J genes are TRBV5-1 and TRBJ1-1; D gene ambiguous. The CDR3 is made up of 14 amino acids. CDR1 is SGHRS and CDR2 is YFSETQ in the germline V gene. In DNA form, the CDR3 reads TGCGCCAGCAGCTTGGCACGTGAGAGCACTGAAGTTTTCTTT. Its translation: CASSLARESTEVFF.

This rearrangement joins TRBV10-3 to TRBJ1-2; TRBD1 is a possible D gene (5 bases). The CDR3 consists of 12 residues. Germline CDR1 reads ENHRY; CDR2 reads SYGVKD. Trimming cost V 9 bases and J 4 bases, with 12 bases left between them. CDR3 coding DNA: TGTGCCATAGAACGGCAGGGCTATGGCTACACCTTC. Amino acids: CAIERQGYGYTF.

This clonotype came up many times. The V and J genes are TRBV5-5 and TRBJ2-1, with no clear D. This CDR3 is 13 amino acids long. CDR1 is SGHKS and CDR2 is YYEKEE in the germline V gene (reference sequence). The ends were cut back, 1 base at V and 14 bases at J, with 16 bases in the middle. CDR3 in DNA: TGTGCCAGCAGCTTGAGTGAGCGATCGTCTGAGTTCTTC. It yields the protein CASSLSERSSEFF.

V and J are TRBV5-1 and TRBJ2-7; weak D call: TRBD1 (6 bases). The CDR3 is 14 amino acids. V lost 0 bases and J 3 bases, leaving 10 bases between the germline ends. Germline V gene lookup returns CDR1 SGHRS and CDR2 YFSETQ. CDR3 sequence (DNA): TGCGCCAGCAGCTTGGAAACAGGGAACTACGAGCAGTACTTC. Translated: CASSLETGNYEQYF.

V and J are TRBV18 and TRBJ1-5, with TRBD1 matching over 8 bases. V trimming: 6 bases; J trimming: 4 bases; junction bases outside the gene matches: 5. Germline V gene sequence: CDR1 KGHSH, CDR2 LQKENI. This CDR3 is 14 amino acids long. CDR3 in amino acids: CASSTGAMNQPQHF. The CDR3 DNA reads as TGTGCCAGCTCGACAGGGGCTATGAATCAGCCCCAGCATTTT. The variable domain in full, with the rest retrieved from reference TRBV18 and TRBJ1-5, is NAGVMQNPRHLVRRRGQEARLRCSPMKGHSHVYWYRQLPEEGLKFMVYLQKENIIDESGMPKERFSAEFPKEGPSILRIQQVVRGDSAAYFCASSTGAMNQPQHFGDGTRLSIL.

This clonotype was seen a handful of times. The chain couples TRBV6-2 or TRBV6-3 to TRBJ1-3; D is possibly TRBD1 (5 bases). Trimming removed 8 bases from V and 0 bases from J, with 11 bases in between. The CDR3 totals 14 residues. Germline CDR1 is MNHEY and CDR2 is SVGEGT. The CDR3 sequence is CASALDSSGNTIYF. The CDR3 nucleotides are TGTGCCAGCGCCCTTGACAGCTCTGGAAACACCATATATTTT.

This clonotype was counted a few times. The J gene is TRBJ1-1, the V gene TRBV7-8, with D hard to call. V was pared by 5 bases and J by 1 base, with 8 bases between. This CDR3 comprises 13 residues. From germline, CDR1 is SGHVS and CDR2 FQNEAQ. The CDR3 sequence: CASSPRRNTEAFF. CDR3 bases: TGTGCCAGCAGCCCCCGTCGGAACACTGAAGCTTTCTTT.

The CDR3 loop is CASSGGGLNTGELFF. Here the CDR3 DNA reads TGTGCCAGCAGCGGGGGGGGGCTTAACACCGGGGAGCTGTTTTTT. The chain has TRBV9 and TRBJ2-2; weak D call: TRBD2 (7 bases). Germline loops: CDR1 SGDLS, CDR2 YYNGEE. This CDR3 is 15 amino acids long. V was trimmed by 3 bases and J by 2 bases, leaving 11 bases between them.

This clonotype was seen a few times. The chain uses TRBV15 and TRBJ2-1; no reliable D call. Germline CDR1 is LNHNV and CDR2 is YYDKDF (reference sequence). V shed 1 base and J shed 0 bases, with 7 bases lying between them. This CDR3 region has 15 residues. The CDR3: CATSRGGFSYNEQFF. CDR3 sequence (DNA): TGTGCCACCAGCAGAGGTGGTTTCTCCTACAATGAGCAGTTCTTC.

This chain uses TRBV6-5 with TRBJ2-1; 8 bases are a match to TRBD2. V shed 0 bases and J 9 bases; nucleotides not matched to a gene: 7. Germline lookup yields CDR1 MNHEY and CDR2 SVGAGI. CDR3 size: 15 residues. DNA of the CDR3: TGTGCCAGCAGTTACTCGCCGGGAGGGCCAGGTGAGCAGTTCTTC. This translates into CASSYSPGGPGEQFF.

The sample holds a few counts of this clonotype. This rearrangement joins TRBV6-5 to TRBJ2-3; 12 nucleotides match TRBD2. With 2 bases clipped from V and 2 bases from J, the junction kept 5 bases outside the gene matches. The CDR3 is 17 residues long. Germline-derived CDR1 and CDR2 are MNHEY and SVGAGI. The CDR3 sequence is CASSYALAGGHTDTQYF. The CDR3 nucleotides read TGTGCCAGCAGTTACGCCCTAGCGGGGGGGCACACAGATACGCAGTATTTT.

CDR3 sequence reads: CSASKQGSGGRNEQFF. CDR3 in DNA: TGCAGTGCTAGTAAACAGGGGTCTGGGGGCAGGAATGAGCAGTTCTTC. This chain links TRBV20-1 with TRBJ2-1; the match to TRBD1 covers 7 bases. The CDR3 is 16 amino acids. From germline, CDR1 is DFQATT and CDR2 SNEGSKA (reference sequence). After removal of 3 bases from V and 7 bases from J, the junction contained 15 bases not matched to a gene.

V is TRBV4-3 and J is TRBJ2-1; possibly TRBD2 for D (6 bases). The CDR3 totals 17 residues. Trimming shortened V by 0 bases and J by 0 bases, and 12 bases separated the two germline ends. Looked up from germline, CDR1 is LGHNA and CDR2 is YSLEER. The CDR3 sequence is CASSQEGGASSYNEQFF. Written as DNA, the CDR3 is TGCGCCAGCAGCCAAGAGGGCGGGGCGAGCTCCTACAATGAGCAGTTCTTC.

In this sample, this clonotype turned up a few times. V is TRBV6-1 and J is TRBJ1-3; no reliable D call. Germline V gene lookup returns CDR1 MNHNS and CDR2 SASEGT. V lost 7 bases to trimming and J lost 2 bases, with 9 bases between them. The CDR3 contains 13 residues. The CDR3, as DNA: TGTGCCAGCATGCCTCGGGCTGGAAACACCATATATTTT. Protein product: CASMPRAGNTIYF.